Listed here are 30 T cell receptor beta chains from one sample, sequenced in a study of T cell clonotyping in hematopoietic cell transplantation. Clones were sequenced by immunoSEQ multiplex PCR, and TCRdb holds only the in-frame ones, with some missing. The sample carries some 980 clones, over 95% recorded once. This sample comprised PBMCs, obtained 30 days after allogeneic stem cell transplant. These receptors came from a male patient under 35 who had an allogeneic stem cell transplant from a related donor, so the T cells may come from the graft donor. Some clones in this sample may be carry-over from other donors' samples.

J is TRBJ1-3 and V is TRBV6-6; D is uncertain. Germline CDR1 is MNHNY and CDR2 is SVGAGI (reference sequence). V lost 3 bases and J 0 bases, leaving 12 bases between the germline ends. This CDR3 region has 16 residues. CDR3 bases: TGTGCCAGCAGTTATACGCGGAGAGCCTCTGGAAACACCATATATTTT. Translation gives CASSYTRRASGNTIYF.

The V gene is TRBV28, the J gene TRBJ2-7, with D possibly TRBD2 on 6 matching bases. The CDR3 length is 14 residues. Trimming pared 5 bases from V and 7 bases from J, leaving 18 bases between. Germline CDR1 reads MDHEN; CDR2 reads SYDVKM. CDR3 DNA sequence: TGTGCCAGCAGTAAACATTCTGGTCTAGCGGAGCAGTACTTC. This encodes CASSKHSGLAEQYF.

The chain joins TRBV7-3 to TRBJ1-1; D perhaps matches TRBD1 (5 bases). This CDR3 comprises 14 residues. Germline CDR1 and CDR2: SGHTA and FQGTGA. V was clipped by 2 bases and J by 1 base, with 8 bases between them. The CDR3 coding sequence is TGTGCCAGCAGCTTAGGGGCAGCGAACACTGAAGCTTTCTTT. Translation: CASSLGAANTEAFF.

V and J are TRBV4-1 and TRBJ2-1; D not resolved. V was pared by 0 bases and J by 4 bases, with 13 bases between. CDR1 is MGHRA and CDR2 is YSYEKL in the germline V gene. The CDR3 totals 16 residues. The CDR3 region is CASSQEVVSTYNEQFF. CDR3 nucleotide sequence: TGCGCCAGCAGCCAAGAGGTAGTTAGCACTTACAATGAGCAGTTCTTC.

J is TRBJ1-5 and V is TRBV12-2; TRBD1 is the table's D call, not checked against the DNA. TRBV12-2 is flagged as a pseudogene. The CDR3 consists of 16 residues. The CDR3, as DNA: TGTGCAAGTCGCTTAGGGACAGGGTGCGGCAATCAGCCCCAGCATTTT. It yields the protein CASRLGTGCGNQPQHF.

The rearrangement uses TRBV28 and TRBJ2-7; 7 bases align to TRBD2. The CDR3 runs 14 residues. Germline assignment: CDR1 MDHEN and CDR2 SYDVKM. Trimming cost V 5 bases and J 2 bases; bases outside gene matches: 6. This chain's CDR3 is CASSTRGYPYEQYV. The CDR3 DNA sequence: TGTGCCAGCAGTACGCGGGGGTACCCCTACGAGCAGTACGTC.

The V and J genes are TRBV29-1 and TRBJ2-1, with a possible D match to TRBD2 (5 bases). Trimming left V 4 bases short and J 9 bases short, with 16 bases between. This CDR3 comprises 13 residues. Germline-derived CDR1 and CDR2 are SQVTM and ANQGSEA. The CDR3 protein is CSVGGGRAREQFF. CDR3 coding DNA: TGCAGCGTTGGTGGAGGCCGGGCTCGTGAGCAGTTCTTC.

In this sample, this clone turned up once. The chain employs TRBV7-9 and TRBJ2-5, with 9 bases that match TRBD2. CDR3 size: 13 residues. Germline V CDR1 and CDR2: SEHNR, FQNEAQ (reference sequence). The V segment lost 2 bases and the J segment 7 bases; nucleotides outside the gene matches: 2. CDR3 sequence: CASSLSGGRTQYF. The DNA for the CDR3 is TGTGCCAGCAGCTTAAGCGGGGGGCGGACCCAGTACTTC.

This chain links TRBV2 with TRBJ2-7; TRBD2 agrees at 7 bases. Germline values: CDR1 SNHLY, CDR2 FYNNEI. With 6 bases clipped from V and 2 bases from J, the junction kept 7 bases outside the gene matches. CDR3 length: 14 residues. CDR3 sequence reads: CASRFGGGAYEQYF. CDR3 nucleotides: TGTGCCAGCAGGTTCGGCGGGGGAGCCTACGAGCAGTACTTC.

This clone is a singleton in its sample. V and J are TRBV10-1 and TRBJ2-3, with D maybe TRBD2 (5 bases). Trimming took off 6 bases at V and 3 bases at J, with 13 bases between the two ends. The CDR3 runs to 14 residues. Germline assignment: CDR1 WNHNN and CDR2 SYGVQD (reference sequence). CDR3 sequence reads: CASSVTGSTDTQYF. The DNA of the CDR3 is TGCGCCAGCAGCGTGACGGGGTCAACAGATACGCAGTATTTT.

This clone is a singleton in its sample. Its ends do not fully match the called genes, so a read error is possible. V gene TRBV7-7 combines with J gene TRBJ2-1, with 7 positions matching TRBD2. Germline V lookup: CDR1 SSHAT, CDR2 FNYEAQ (reference sequence). CDR3 length: 14 residues. The DNA for the CDR3 is TGTGCTAGCAGCTTAGGCGGGAGATTCAATGAGCAGTTCTTC. It yields the protein CASSLGGRFNEQFF.

This chain links TRBV4-1 with TRBJ1-6; D perhaps matches TRBD1 (5 bases). Germline loops: CDR1 MGHRA, CDR2 YSYEKL. Trimming removed 3 bases at V and 0 bases at J, with 6 bases between. The CDR3 loop spans 15 amino acids. Written as DNA, the CDR3 is TGCGCCAGCAGCCAGGGGGTCTCCTATAATTCACCCCTCCACTTT. Translating gives CASSQGVSYNSPLHF.

V gene TRBV7-2 combines with J gene TRBJ2-2; 8 nucleotides match TRBD2. Losses at the gene ends were 6 bases for V and 2 bases for J; bases not matched to a gene: 8. This CDR3 comprises 16 residues. Germline V gene lookup returns CDR1 SGHTA and CDR2 FQGNSA. CDR3 DNA sequence: TGTGCCAGCAGATCTCGGGGGGGTAGAAACACCGGGGAGCTGTTTTTT. It is translated as CASRSRGGRNTGELFF.

V gene TRBV6-4 combines with J gene TRBJ1-2; D is possibly TRBD1 (6 bases). Germline CDR1 is MRHNA and CDR2 is SNTAGT. Trimming took off 7 bases at V and 5 bases at J, with 23 bases between the two ends. This CDR3 has 16 residues. The CDR3 protein is CASTNLQGRRVYGYTF. Here the CDR3 DNA reads TGTGCCAGCACTAACCTTCAGGGGAGAAGGGTTTATGGCTACACCTTC.

This clone was seen just once. The V gene is TRBV2, the J gene TRBJ1-5, with 7 bases that match TRBD1. V shed 5 bases, J shed 3 bases, and the junction held 7 bases outside the gene matches. The CDR3 runs to 15 residues. Germline-derived CDR1 and CDR2 are SNHLY and FYNNEI. The CDR3 here is CASSSLGQFNQPQHF. CDR3 bases: TGTGCCAGCAGTAGCTTGGGACAGTTCAATCAGCCCCAGCATTTT.

The rearrangement links TRBV11-3 to TRBJ2-1; D possibly corresponds to TRBD2 (5 bases). Trimming cost V 0 bases and J 8 bases, with 17 bases left between them. From germline, CDR1 is SGHNT and CDR2 YENEEA. The CDR3 covers 16 residues. As DNA, the CDR3 is TGTGCCAGCAGCTTAGATCCGACCGGCGGGTTCGATGAGCAGTTCTTC. As protein: CASSLDPTGGFDEQFF.

CDR3 nucleotides: TGTGCCAGCAGCTTAGGACAGGGGGCCCTCGCAGGGAGGGAAGCTTTCTTT. Translation: CASSLGQGALAGREAFF. The chain recombines TRBV5-4 with TRBJ1-1; TRBD1 aligns across 11 bases. The V gene end was trimmed by 2 bases and the J gene end by 8 bases; junction bases not matched to a gene: 14. The CDR3 contains 17 residues. Per germline, CDR1 SGHNT and CDR2 YYREEE (reference sequence). Full variable domain (missing parts from reference TRBV5-4 and TRBJ1-1): ETGVTQSPTHLIKTRGQQVTLRCSSQSGHNTVSWYQQALGQGPQFIFQYYREEENGRGNFPPRFSGLQFPNYSSELNVNALELDDSALYLCASSLGQGALAGREAFFGQGTRLTVV.

The chain uses TRBV4-3 and TRBJ1-1, with no clear D. Trimming left V 0 bases short and J 12 bases short, with 20 bases between. Germline-derived CDR1 and CDR2 are LGHNA and YSLEER. The CDR3 loop spans 15 amino acids. The CDR3 sequence is CASSQEVRGSSEPFF. In DNA, the CDR3 is TGCGCCAGCAGCCAAGAGGTGAGAGGTTCCTCCGAACCTTTCTTT.

This chain uses TRBV7-9 with TRBJ2-7; 15 nucleotides match TRBD2. CDR3 length equals 15 residues. The V gene end was trimmed by 5 bases and the J gene end by 3 bases; junction bases not matched to a gene: 2. CDR1 and CDR2 from the germline V gene are SEHNR and FQNEAQ (reference sequence). The CDR3 coding sequence is TGTGCCAGCAGCCAGGGACTAGCGGGAGGCTACGAGCAGTACGTC. Translated, it gives CASSQGLAGGYEQYV.

This clone was recorded once. V and J are TRBV13 and TRBJ1-2; D uncertain. CDR1 and CDR2 from the germline V gene are PRHDT and FYEKMQ (reference sequence). Trimming cost V 3 bases and J 5 bases, with 10 bases left between them. The CDR3 sequence is 13 residues long. The CDR3 spells CASSFSGLYGYTF. CDR3 DNA sequence: TGTGCCAGCAGCTTCTCAGGCCTTTATGGCTACACCTTC.

This chain joins TRBV30 and TRBJ2-7, with no clear D. V lost 5 bases and J 1 base, leaving 9 bases between the germline ends. There are 12 residues in the CDR3. CDR1 GTSNPN and CDR2 SVGIG come from the germline V gene (reference sequence). CDR3 protein: CAWGPWSYEQYF. The CDR3 nucleotides read TGTGCCTGGGGTCCGTGGTCCTACGAGCAGTACTTC.

The V call is TRBV6-1, the J call TRBJ2-7; the D is unclear. With 6 bases removed from V and 4 bases from J, the gap between germline ends came to 19 bases. This CDR3 is 15 amino acids long. Germline CDR1 reads MNHNS; CDR2 reads SASEGT. The CDR3 is CASRAPQVGVYEQYV. The CDR3 DNA follows: TGTGCCAGCAGGGCTCCGCAGGTTGGGGTTTACGAGCAGTACGTC.

This clone occurred a few times. This chain connects TRBV19 to TRBJ2-5; weak D call: TRBD1 (6 bases). Germline V lookup: CDR1 LNHDA, CDR2 SQIVND (reference sequence). Trimming shortened V by 4 bases and J by 2 bases, and 11 bases separated the two germline ends. The CDR3 extends over 14 amino acids. As DNA, the CDR3 is TGTGCCAGTAGTACGGGGACACTACAAGAGACCCAGTACTTC. Amino acids: CASSTGTLQETQYF.

This chain links TRBV4-1 with TRBJ2-1; 9 bases line up with TRBD1. The CDR3 runs 14 residues. Germline-derived CDR1 and CDR2 are MGHRA and YSYEKL. V lost 6 bases and J lost 8; bases outside the gene matches: 8. The CDR3 protein is CASRRGQGQDEQFF. The CDR3 coding sequence is TGCGCCAGCAGACGCGGACAGGGGCAGGATGAGCAGTTCTTC.

V usage is TRBV30 and J usage is TRBJ2-7, with 13 bases that match TRBD2. CDR3 length equals 14 residues. Per germline, CDR1 GTSNPN and CDR2 SVGIG (reference sequence). Losses at the gene ends were 3 bases for V and 6 bases for J; bases not matched to a gene: 5. CDR3 nucleotides: TGTGCCTGGAGCCGACTAGCGGGGGGCAGCGAGCAGTACTTC. It codes for CAWSRLAGGSEQYF.

The chain links TRBV7-8 to TRBJ1-2; the match to TRBD1 covers 7 bases. The V gene end was trimmed by 3 bases and the J gene end by 10 bases; junction bases not matched to a gene: 8. Germline lookup yields CDR1 SGHVS and CDR2 FQNEAQ. This CDR3 is built from 13 residues. CDR3 coding DNA: TGTGCCAGCAGCTTTGAAACGGGACAGACCTACACCTTC. Its protein product is CASSFETGQTYTF. The entire variable domain, with the rest obtained from reference TRBV7-8 and TRBJ1-2, is as follows: GAGVSQSPRYKVAKRGQDVALRCDPISGHVSLFWYQQALGQGPEFLTYFQNEAQLDKSGLPSDRFFAERPEGSVSTLKIQRTQQEDSAVYLCASSFETGQTYTFGSGTRLTVV.

The chain carries TRBV1 and TRBJ2-5; the D call of TRBD2 is as the table states it, not checked on the DNA. TRBV1 is reported as a pseudogene. The CDR3 loop spans 15 amino acids. CDR3: CTSSADYGEEETQYF. The CDR3 DNA follows: TGCACCAGCAGCGCGGACTATGGGGAGGAAGAGACCCAGTACTTC.

The chain joins TRBV19 to TRBJ2-5, with 11 bases identical to TRBD2. The CDR3 length is 14 residues. Germline lookup yields CDR1 LNHDA and CDR2 SQIVND (reference sequence). The ends lost 6 bases at V and 4 bases at J; junction bases unmatched: 4. The CDR3 nucleotides are TGTGCCAGTAGCGATAGCGGGAGGGGAGAGACCCAGTACTTC. Amino acid sequence: CASSDSGRGETQYF.

The J gene is TRBJ2-1, the V gene TRBV6-5, with unresolved D. Trimming stripped 2 bases from V and 6 bases from J, with 8 bases between. The CDR3 is 13 amino acids. The germline V gene encodes CDR1 MNHEY and CDR2 SVGAGI. The CDR3: CASSYRPSNEQFF. CDR3 bases: TGTGCCAGCAGTTACCGCCCGAGCAATGAGCAGTTCTTC.

This chain links TRBV7-2 with TRBJ1-2; possible D gene TRBD1, 5 bases. Per germline, CDR1 SGHTA and CDR2 FQGNSA. The CDR3 consists of 13 residues. Trimming removed 1 base at V and 2 bases at J, with 5 bases between. The CDR3 nucleotides read TGTGCCAGCAGCTTAGGACAGAACTATGGCTACACCTTC. Encoded protein: CASSLGQNYGYTF.